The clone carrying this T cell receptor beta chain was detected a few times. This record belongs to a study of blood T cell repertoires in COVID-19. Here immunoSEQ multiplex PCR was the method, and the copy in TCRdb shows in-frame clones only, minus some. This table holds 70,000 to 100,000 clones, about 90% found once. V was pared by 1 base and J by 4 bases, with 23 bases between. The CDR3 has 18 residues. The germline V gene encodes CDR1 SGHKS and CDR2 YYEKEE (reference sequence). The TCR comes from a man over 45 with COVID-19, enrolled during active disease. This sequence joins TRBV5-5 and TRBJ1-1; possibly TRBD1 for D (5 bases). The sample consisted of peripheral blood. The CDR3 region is CASSLRGRGPSLATEAFF. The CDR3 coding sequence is TGTGCCAGCAGCTTGAGGGGAAGGGGCCCCTCTTTGGCCACTGAAGCTTTCTTT.